One T cell receptor (beta chain) is described in this entry. This clone has a single count. Its target antigen remains unknown. One base away there is no much larger clone; base qualities are not given. CDR1 and CDR2 (SGHAT, FQNNGV) derive from the germline V gene. Inclusive of the bounding cysteine and phenylalanine, the CDR3 is 16 residues long. The read is trimmed to its CDR3 DNA, 48 bases read in frame from base 1. V and J lose 1 base and 2 bases, and a span of 14 bases separates them. The source of the sample is a study of T cell changes during pregnancy in multiple sclerosis (dated by TCRdb to the late 2010s). About the full investigation: Changes in the T cell repertoire over the course of pregnancy were examined in this study in women with multiple sclerosis.

Preparation of the library involved the immunoSEQ multiplex PCR assay. TCRdb limited this immuneACCESS table to in-frame rearrangements with V and J called. A share of clones is missing; checked studies link under half to unresolved V genes, and the rest is unexplained. The sample includes around 100,000 clones, with around nine tenths observed a single time. The ten largest clones add up to around 1.2% of the sample. The chain links TRBV11-2 with TRBJ2-5; TRBD2 is possibly the D segment (6 matching bases). This TCR was recovered from a female donor with multiple sclerosis, enrolled in a pregnancy study. Sequencing used peripheral blood, obtained in the second trimester of pregnancy. In nucleotides, the sequence is TGTGCCAGCAGCTTAGTGTTAGGAGGGTGGCAAGAGACCCAGTACTTC. The resulting protein is CASSLVLGGWQETQYF.